The 24 T cell receptor beta chains listed next were all sequenced from one sample in a study of graft-versus-host responses after intestinal transplantation. Only in-frame clones appear in the TCRdb table, and some are missing; sequencing was by immunoSEQ multiplex PCR. The table lists about 40,000 clones, 75% to 95% of them singletons. The starting material was PBMCs, obtained about 330 days after intestinal transplant. The receptors were gathered from a human patient who received an intestinal transplant, so some T cells may come from the graft donor.

The chain uses TRBV28 and TRBJ1-4, with 8 positions matching TRBD1. V lost 3 bases and J lost 8; bases outside the gene matches: 8. CDR3 size: 15 residues. Germline V gene lookup returns CDR1 MDHEN and CDR2 SYDVKM. CDR3 amino acids: CASSFPGQGGEKLFF. The CDR3 region has the DNA TGTGCCAGCAGTTTTCCCGGACAGGGCGGAGAAAAACTGTTTTTT.

This clone was recorded only once. V usage is TRBV15 and J usage is TRBJ2-1; 8 bases match TRBD1. Germline V gives CDR1 LNHNV, CDR2 YYDKDF (reference sequence). The CDR3 contains 18 residues. V lost 1 base to trimming and J lost 7 bases; unmatched junction nucleotides: 15. CDR3 nucleotide sequence: TGTGCCACCAGCAGAGGGAGAGTTGTAGACAGGGGATGTAATGAGCAGTTCTTC. This codes for CATSRGRVVDRGCNEQFF. The whole variable domain, filled in from reference TRBV15 and TRBJ2-1, reads DAMVIQNPRYQVTQFGKPVTLSCSQTLNHNVMYWYQQKSSQAPKLLFHYYDKDFNNEADTPDNFQSRRPNTSFCFLDIRSPGLGDTAMYLCATSRGRVVDRGCNEQFFGPGTRLTVL.

This clone was found once. This chain uses TRBV7-9 with TRBJ1-2; TRBD1 agrees at 8 bases. Germline CDR1 is SEHNR and CDR2 is FQNEAQ (reference sequence). The length of the CDR3 is 16 residues. Trimming cost V 5 bases and J 4 bases; bases outside gene matches: 12. DNA for the CDR3: TGTGCCAGCAGCGGGCAAGGACAGGGCAAGAGCTATGGCTACACCTTC. It is translated as CASSGQGQGKSYGYTF.

This clone was detected once. V usage is TRBV6-1 and J usage is TRBJ2-1; D might be TRBD2 (5 bases). V was cut by 7 bases and J by 4 bases, with 14 bases left in between. There are 14 residues in the CDR3. Per the germline V gene, CDR1 is MNHNS and CDR2 is SASEGT. In DNA form, the CDR3 reads TGTGCCAGCAACACCGGGAATTCATACAATGAGCAGTTCTTC. This gives the protein CASNTGNSYNEQFF.

The J gene is TRBJ1-1, the V gene TRBV10-2; D not certain. This CDR3 region has 13 residues. The germline CDR1 and CDR2 sequences are WSHSY and SAAADI. V lost 4 bases and J 2 bases, leaving 8 bases between the germline ends. The CDR3 DNA is TGCGCCAGCAGTGGGGGATTAAACACTGAAGCTTTCTTT. Translating gives CASSGGLNTEAFF.

This clone was seen once. The CDR3 is CASKGTSGSDEQFF. In DNA form, the CDR3 reads TGTGCCAGCAAGGGTACTAGCGGGAGTGATGAGCAGTTCTTC. The gene calls are TRBV6-4 and TRBJ2-1; 11 bases agree with TRBD2. The CDR3 has 14 residues. The V and J ends lost 7 bases and 8 bases, in that order; junction bases with no gene match: 7. Germline CDR1 and CDR2: MRHNA and SNTAGT.

V and J are TRBV11-2 and TRBJ2-1; D is perhaps TRBD1 or TRBD2 (5 bases each). The CDR3 spans 11 residues. The germline V and J ends were trimmed by 4 bases and 16 bases, with 14 bases remaining between them. CDR1 is SGHAT and CDR2 is FQNNGV in the germline V gene. For the CDR3, the DNA is TGTGCCAGCAGCTCCCGGGACCGTGGATTCTTC. Its protein is CASSSRDRGFF.

V and J are TRBV5-1 and TRBJ2-7; D possibly corresponds to TRBD2 (5 bases). V lost 5 bases to trimming and J lost 6 bases, with 15 bases between them. The CDR3 extends over 13 amino acids. Germline CDR1 is SGHRS and CDR2 is YFSETQ. Here the CDR3 reads CASSLSSGVEQYF. CDR3 DNA: TGCGCCAGCAGTTTATCCTCCGGGGTCGAGCAGTACTTC.

The J gene is TRBJ2-4, the V gene TRBV10-3; 7 bases line up with TRBD2. Germline loops: CDR1 ENHRY, CDR2 SYGVKD. The CDR3 is made up of 11 amino acids. The ends lost 8 bases at V and 6 bases at J; junction bases unmatched: 1. This CDR3 reads CAIGGGNIQYF. The CDR3 coding sequence is TGTGCCATCGGGGGGGGAAACATTCAGTACTTC.

The chain is built from TRBV29-1 and TRBJ2-7; 7 bases are shared with TRBD1. The CDR3 spans 13 residues. V dropped 4 bases and J dropped 6; count of bases not matched to a gene: 9. CDR1 is SQVTM, CDR2 ANQGSEA, per germline. The CDR3 DNA follows: TGCAGCGTTGTGAGGGGGCTAACCGGCGAGCAGTACTTC. This translates into CSVVRGLTGEQYF.

The J gene is TRBJ2-7, the V gene TRBV5-4; 8 nucleotides line up with TRBD2. The CDR3 extends over 14 amino acids. The V and J ends lost 0 bases and 4 bases, in that order; junction bases with no gene match: 3. Germline V gene data show CDR1 as SGHNT and CDR2 as YYREEE (reference sequence). The CDR3 sequence is CASSLGKREYEQYF. CDR3 DNA sequence: TGTGCCAGCAGCTTGGGGAAGCGGGAGTACGAGCAGTACTTC.

V and J are TRBV6-5 and TRBJ2-7, with a weak D call TRBD1 (6 bases). Deletions cut 2 bases from V and 2 bases from J, with 16 bases between. CDR1 and CDR2 (germline): MNHEY, SVGAGI. The CDR3 is made up of 16 amino acids. CDR3 DNA sequence: TGTGCCAGCAGTTACCCCTGGGGCAGGGACACCTACGAGCAGTACTTC. This codes for CASSYPWGRDTYEQYF.

This clone was detected only once. DNA of the CDR3: TGTGCCAGCAGCCAGTTAGCGGGAGGGCCCGGTGACATTCAGTACTTC. The encoded protein is CASSQLAGGPGDIQYF. The rearrangement links TRBV4-2 to TRBJ2-4; 11 nucleotides match TRBD2. Germline assignment: CDR1 LGHNA and CDR2 YNFKEQ. V lost 3 bases and J lost 8; bases outside the gene matches: 9. The CDR3 is made up of 16 amino acids.

This sequence joins TRBV4-1 and TRBJ2-3; tentatively, D is TRBD2 (7 bases). V lost 0 bases and J lost 3, with 10 bases in between. CDR3 length equals 15 residues. Germline V lookup: CDR1 MGHRA, CDR2 YSYEKL. CDR3 residues: CASSQDRGGTDTQYF. The CDR3 bases are TGCGCCAGCAGCCAAGATAGGGGGGGTACAGATACGCAGTATTTT.

This sequence joins TRBV6-1 and TRBJ2-7; D ambiguous. Germline V lookup: CDR1 MNHNS, CDR2 SASEGT. The length of the CDR3 is 14 residues. Trimming removed 7 bases at V and 2 bases at J, with 15 bases between. Here the CDR3 DNA reads TGTGCCAGCAAGGCCTCTTCAGATGCCTACGAGCAGTACTTC. Its protein product is CASKASSDAYEQYF.

The V and J genes are TRBV7-2 and TRBJ1-1; 10 nucleotides line up with TRBD1. CDR3 length: 19 residues. Germline-derived CDR1 and CDR2 are SGHTA and FQGNSA. Trimming at V came to 5 bases and at J to 4 bases, leaving 19 bases not matched to a gene. The CDR3 region has the DNA TGTGCCAGCAGCGATCCGGGACAGGGGTTATGGGAAGTAGGCACTGAAGCTTTCTTT. This encodes CASSDPGQGLWEVGTEAFF.

This clone turned up a few times. The genes are TRBV6-1 and TRBJ2-5; D gene uncertain. Germline CDR1 is MNHNS and CDR2 is SASEGT. This CDR3 has 14 amino acids. The V end was cut by 0 bases, the J end by 2 bases, with 7 bases between. CDR3 sequence: CASSEAWAQETQYF. The CDR3 nucleotides are TGTGCCAGCAGTGAAGCGTGGGCTCAAGAGACCCAGTACTTC.

The rearrangement uses TRBV5-4 and TRBJ2-3; possibly TRBD2 for D (5 bases). In germline, CDR1 is SGHNT, CDR2 YYREEE (reference sequence). Between the trimmed V and J ends, which lost 4 bases and 6 bases, there was a span of 12 bases. CDR3 length: 13 amino acids. This CDR3 reads CASSLTRADTQYF. CDR3 nucleotides: TGTGCCAGCAGCCTCACTAGAGCCGATACGCAGTATTTT. The variable domain in full, completed from reference TRBV5-4 and TRBJ2-3, reads ETGVTQSPTHLIKTRGQQVTLRCSSQSGHNTVSWYQQALGQGPQFIFQYYREEENGRGNFPPRFSGLQFPNYSSELNVNALELDDSALYLCASSLTRADTQYFGPGTRLTVL.

The chain carries TRBV28 and TRBJ1-4; 7 bases map to TRBD1. J was trimmed by 14 bases and V by 4 bases; bases with no gene match: 16. The CDR3 spans 15 residues. Germline-derived CDR1 and CDR2 are MDHEN and SYDVKM. Here the CDR3 reads CASSSMPGDRSVLFF. CDR3 nucleotide sequence: TGTGCCAGCAGTTCTATGCCCGGGGACAGAAGCGTCCTGTTTTTT. Combining the CDR3 with reference TRBV28 and TRBJ1-4 gives the whole variable domain DVKVTQSSRYLVKRTGEKVFLECVQDMDHENMFWYRQDPGLGLRLIYFSYDVKMKEKGDIPEGYSVSREKKERFSLILESASTNQTSMYLCASSSMPGDRSVLFFGSGTQLSVL.

This chain uses TRBV7-2 with TRBJ2-7; tentative D call: TRBD1 (5 bases). The CDR3 is 15 residues long. V lost 1 base to trimming and J lost 0 bases, with 10 bases between them. Germline V gene lookup returns CDR1 SGHTA and CDR2 FQGNSA. In nucleotides, the CDR3 is TGTGCCAGCAGCTTAGGGGGCACGGTCTCCTACGAGCAGTACTTC. Protein product: CASSLGGTVSYEQYF.

The chain links TRBV6-6 to TRBJ1-6; no clear D. Germline values: CDR1 MNHNY, CDR2 SVGAGI (reference sequence). V gave up 6 bases and J gave up 0 bases, with 9 bases separating them. The CDR3 runs 15 residues. The CDR3 DNA sequence: TGTGCCAGCAGGGCCTGGCGCTCCTATAATTCACCCCTCCACTTT. Protein sequence: CASRAWRSYNSPLHF.

The chain carries TRBV4-1 and TRBJ2-1; TRBD2 is a possible D gene (5 bases). The V gene's germline CDR1 is MGHRA and CDR2 YSYEKL. The CDR3 covers 12 residues. Between the trimmed V and J ends, which lost 1 base and 13 bases, there was a span of 11 bases. CDR3 loop: CASSQAGNTQFF. DNA for the CDR3: TGCGCCAGCAGCCAAGCCGGGAATACACAGTTCTTC.

The chain couples TRBV5-6 to TRBJ1-6; possible D gene TRBD1, 6 bases. From germline, CDR1 is SGHDT and CDR2 YYEEEE. This CDR3 contains 16 residues. V lost 0 bases, J lost 8 bases, and 15 bases lay in between. The CDR3 nucleotides are TGTGCCAGCAGCTTGGCCCGGGACACTGATGATTCACCCCTCCACTTT. The encoded protein is CASSLARDTDDSPLHF.

The chain joins TRBV28 to TRBJ1-5, with TRBD1 identical over 7 bases. The germline CDR1 and CDR2 sequences are MDHEN and SYDVKM. The junction had 7 bases not matched to a gene; V was cut back by 7 bases and J by 1 base. This CDR3 comprises 15 residues. The CDR3 loop reads CASIETGLSNQPQHF. In DNA, the CDR3 is TGTGCCAGCATTGAGACAGGGTTAAGCAATCAGCCCCAGCATTTT.